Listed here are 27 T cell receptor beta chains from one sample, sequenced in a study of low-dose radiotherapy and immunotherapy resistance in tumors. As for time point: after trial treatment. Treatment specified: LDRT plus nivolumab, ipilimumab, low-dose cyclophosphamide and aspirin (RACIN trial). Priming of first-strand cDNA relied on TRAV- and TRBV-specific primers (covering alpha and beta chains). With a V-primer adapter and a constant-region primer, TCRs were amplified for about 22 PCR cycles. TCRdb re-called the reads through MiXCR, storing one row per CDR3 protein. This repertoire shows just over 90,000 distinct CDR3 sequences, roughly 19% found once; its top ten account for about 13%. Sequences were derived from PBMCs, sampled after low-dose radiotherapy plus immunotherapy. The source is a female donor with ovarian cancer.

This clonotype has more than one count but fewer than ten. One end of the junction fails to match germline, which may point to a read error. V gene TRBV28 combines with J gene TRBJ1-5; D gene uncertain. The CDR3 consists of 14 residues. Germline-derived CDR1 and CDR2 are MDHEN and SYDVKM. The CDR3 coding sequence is TGTGCCACCAGTGACTATGGGCCCAATCAGCCCCAGCATTTT. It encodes CATSDYGPNQPQHF. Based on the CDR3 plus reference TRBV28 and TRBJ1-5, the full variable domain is DVKVTQSSRYLVKRTGEKVFLECVQDMDHENMFWYRQDPGLGLRLIYFSYDVKMKEKGDIPEGYSVSREKKERFSLILESASTNQTSMYLCATSDYGPNQPQHFGDGTRLSIL.

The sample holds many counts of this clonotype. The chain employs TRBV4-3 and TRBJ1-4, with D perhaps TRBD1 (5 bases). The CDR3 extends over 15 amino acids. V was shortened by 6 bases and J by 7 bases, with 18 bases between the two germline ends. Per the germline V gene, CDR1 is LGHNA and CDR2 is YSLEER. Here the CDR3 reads CASRPAGGEGEKLFF. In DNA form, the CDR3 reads TGCGCCAGCAGACCAGCCGGGGGAGAGGGTGAAAAACTGTTTTTT.

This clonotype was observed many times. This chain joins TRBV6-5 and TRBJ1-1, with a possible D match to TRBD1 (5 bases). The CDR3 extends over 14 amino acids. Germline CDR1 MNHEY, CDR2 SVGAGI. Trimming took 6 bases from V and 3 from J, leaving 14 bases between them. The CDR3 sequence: CASRAAGRDTEAFF. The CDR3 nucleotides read TGTGCCAGCAGGGCGGCGGGCAGGGACACTGAAGCTTTCTTT.

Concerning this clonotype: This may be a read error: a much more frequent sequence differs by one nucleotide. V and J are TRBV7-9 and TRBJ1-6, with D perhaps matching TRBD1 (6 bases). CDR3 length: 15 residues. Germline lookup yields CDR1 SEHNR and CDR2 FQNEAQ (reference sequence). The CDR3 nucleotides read TGTGCCAGCAGCACGCGATCAGGGGCGCGGTCACCCCCCCACTTT. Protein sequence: CASSTRSGARSPPHF.

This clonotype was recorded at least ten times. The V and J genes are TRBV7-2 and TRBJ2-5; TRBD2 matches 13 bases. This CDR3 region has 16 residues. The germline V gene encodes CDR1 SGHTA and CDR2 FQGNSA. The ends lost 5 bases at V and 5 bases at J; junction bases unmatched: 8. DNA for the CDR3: TGTGCCAGCAGCACCGGACTAGCGGGAGAATCGGAGACCCAGTACTTC. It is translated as CASSTGLAGESETQYF.

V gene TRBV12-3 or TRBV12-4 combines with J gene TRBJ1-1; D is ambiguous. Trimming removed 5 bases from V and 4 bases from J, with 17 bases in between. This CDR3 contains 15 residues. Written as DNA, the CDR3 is TGTGCCAGCAGTCTAATGACTCCCTCGGGCACTGAAGCTTTCTTT. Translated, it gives CASSLMTPSGTEAFF.

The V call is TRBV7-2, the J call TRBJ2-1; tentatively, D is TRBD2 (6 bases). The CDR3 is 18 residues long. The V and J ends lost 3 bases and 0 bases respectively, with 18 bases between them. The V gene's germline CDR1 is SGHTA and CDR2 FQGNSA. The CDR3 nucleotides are TGTGCCAGCAGCTTCTCAATAGCGGTGATTCCCTCCTACAATGAGCAGTTCTTC. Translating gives CASSFSIAVIPSYNEQFF.

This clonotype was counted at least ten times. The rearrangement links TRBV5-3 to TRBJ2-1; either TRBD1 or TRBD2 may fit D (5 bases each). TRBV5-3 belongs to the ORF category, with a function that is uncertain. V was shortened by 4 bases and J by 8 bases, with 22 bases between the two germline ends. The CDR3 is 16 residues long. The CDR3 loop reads CARSSVRDETFDEQFF. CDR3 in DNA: TGTGCCAGAAGCAGCGTCCGGGACGAGACCTTTGATGAGCAGTTCTTC.

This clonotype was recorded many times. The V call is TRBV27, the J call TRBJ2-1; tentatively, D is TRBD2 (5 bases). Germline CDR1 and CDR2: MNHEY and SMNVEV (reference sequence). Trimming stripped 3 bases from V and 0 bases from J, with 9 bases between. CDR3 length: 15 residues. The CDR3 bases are TGTGCCAGCAGTTTTGAAGGGAGCTCCTACAATGAGCAGTTCTTC. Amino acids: CASSFEGSSYNEQFF.

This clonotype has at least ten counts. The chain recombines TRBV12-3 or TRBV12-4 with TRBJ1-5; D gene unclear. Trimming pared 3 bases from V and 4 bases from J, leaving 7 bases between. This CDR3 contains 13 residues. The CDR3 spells CASSLSDNQPQHF. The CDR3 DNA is TGTGCCAGCAGTTTGTCAGATAATCAGCCCCAGCATTTT.

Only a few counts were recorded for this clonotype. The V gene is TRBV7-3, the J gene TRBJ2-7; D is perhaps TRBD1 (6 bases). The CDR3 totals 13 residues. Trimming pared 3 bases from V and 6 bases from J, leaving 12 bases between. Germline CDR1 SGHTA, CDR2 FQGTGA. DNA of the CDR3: TGTGCCAGCAGCTTCCAGGGGAAGGGCGAGCAGTACTTC. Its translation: CASSFQGKGEQYF.

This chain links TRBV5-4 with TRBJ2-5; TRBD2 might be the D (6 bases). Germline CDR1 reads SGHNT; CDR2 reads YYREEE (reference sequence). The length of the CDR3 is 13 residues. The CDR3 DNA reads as TGTGCGTACAAGGCGGGAACACAAGAGACCCAGTACTTC. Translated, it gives CAYKAGTQETQYF.

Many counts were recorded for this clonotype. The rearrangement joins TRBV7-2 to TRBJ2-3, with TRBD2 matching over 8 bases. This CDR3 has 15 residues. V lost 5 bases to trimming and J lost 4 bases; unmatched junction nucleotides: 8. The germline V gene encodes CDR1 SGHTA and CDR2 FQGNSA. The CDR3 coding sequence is TGTGCCAGCAGCCGCGACGGGGGGGCTGCAGATACGCAGTATTTT. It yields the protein CASSRDGGAADTQYF. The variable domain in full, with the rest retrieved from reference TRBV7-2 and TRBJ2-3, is GAGVSQSPSNKVTEKGKDVELRCDPISGHTALYWYRQSLGQGLEFLIYFQGNSAPDKSGLPSDRFSAERTGGSVSTLTIQRTQQEDSAVYLCASSRDGGAADTQYFGPGTRLTVL.

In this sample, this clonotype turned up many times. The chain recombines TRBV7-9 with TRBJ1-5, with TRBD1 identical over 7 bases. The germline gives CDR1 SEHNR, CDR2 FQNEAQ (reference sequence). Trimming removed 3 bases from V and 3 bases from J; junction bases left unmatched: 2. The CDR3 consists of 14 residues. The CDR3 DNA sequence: TGTGCCAGCAGCTTGACAGGGAACAATCAGCCCCAGCATTTT. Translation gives CASSLTGNNQPQHF.

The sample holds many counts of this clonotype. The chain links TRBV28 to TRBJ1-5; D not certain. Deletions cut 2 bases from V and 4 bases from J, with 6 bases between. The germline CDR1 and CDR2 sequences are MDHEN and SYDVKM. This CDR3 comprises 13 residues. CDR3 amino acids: CASSLGVNQPQHF. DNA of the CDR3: TGTGCCAGCAGTTTAGGTGTGAATCAGCCCCAGCATTTT.

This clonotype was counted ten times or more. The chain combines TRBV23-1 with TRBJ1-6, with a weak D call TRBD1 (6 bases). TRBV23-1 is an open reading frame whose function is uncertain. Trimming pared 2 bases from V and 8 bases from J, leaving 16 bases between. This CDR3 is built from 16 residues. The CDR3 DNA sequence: TGCGCCAGCAGTCAAAAGCGGGGCAGGGGCTATTCACCCCTCCACTTT. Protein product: CASSQKRGRGYSPLHF.

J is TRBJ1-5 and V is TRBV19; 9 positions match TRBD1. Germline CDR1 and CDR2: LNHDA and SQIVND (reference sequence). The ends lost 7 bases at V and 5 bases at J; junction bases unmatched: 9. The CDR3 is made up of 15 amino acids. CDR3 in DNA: TGTGCCAGTATTGATCGGACAGGGGCTTATCAGCCCCAGCATTTT. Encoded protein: CASIDRTGAYQPQHF.

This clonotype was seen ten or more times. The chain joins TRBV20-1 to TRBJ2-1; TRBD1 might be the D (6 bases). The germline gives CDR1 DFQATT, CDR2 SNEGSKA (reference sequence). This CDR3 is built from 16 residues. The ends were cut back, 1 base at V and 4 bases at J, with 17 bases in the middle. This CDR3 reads CSARGGIGQNYNEQFF. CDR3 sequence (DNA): TGCAGTGCTAGAGGGGGGATAGGACAGAATTACAATGAGCAGTTCTTC.

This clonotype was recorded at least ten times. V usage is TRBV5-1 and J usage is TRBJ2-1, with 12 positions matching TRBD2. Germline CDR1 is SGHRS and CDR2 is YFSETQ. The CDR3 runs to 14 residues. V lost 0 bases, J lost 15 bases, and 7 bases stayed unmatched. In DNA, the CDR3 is TGCGCCAGCAGCTTGGAGACTAGCGGGGGCTCCCGGTTCTTC. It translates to CASSLETSGGSRFF.

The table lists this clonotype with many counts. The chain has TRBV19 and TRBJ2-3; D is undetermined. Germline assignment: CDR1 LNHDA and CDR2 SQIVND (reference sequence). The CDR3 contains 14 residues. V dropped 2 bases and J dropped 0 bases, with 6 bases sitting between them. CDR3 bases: TGTGCCAGTAGTATACCTGGAAGCACAGATACGCAGTATTTT. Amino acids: CASSIPGSTDTQYF.

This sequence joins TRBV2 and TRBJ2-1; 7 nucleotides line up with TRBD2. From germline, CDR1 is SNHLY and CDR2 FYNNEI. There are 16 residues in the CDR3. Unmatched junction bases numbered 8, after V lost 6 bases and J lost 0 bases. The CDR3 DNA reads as TGTGCCAGCAGCCCGCCTAGCGGTAGCTCCTACAATGAGCAGTTCTTC. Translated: CASSPPSGSSYNEQFF.

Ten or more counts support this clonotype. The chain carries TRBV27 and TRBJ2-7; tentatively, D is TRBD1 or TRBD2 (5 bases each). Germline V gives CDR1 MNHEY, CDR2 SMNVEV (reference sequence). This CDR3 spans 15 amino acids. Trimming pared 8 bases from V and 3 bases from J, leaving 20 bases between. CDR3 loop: CASVRSGGGHYEQYF. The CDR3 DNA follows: TGTGCCAGCGTCCGAAGTGGGGGTGGCCACTACGAGCAGTACTTC.

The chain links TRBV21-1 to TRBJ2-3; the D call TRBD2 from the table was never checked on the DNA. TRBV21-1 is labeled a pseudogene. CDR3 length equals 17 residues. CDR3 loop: CASSKGGSGSGTDTQYF. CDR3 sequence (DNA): TGTGCCAGCAGCAAAGGGGGTAGCGGGAGTGGGACAGATACGCAGTATTTT.

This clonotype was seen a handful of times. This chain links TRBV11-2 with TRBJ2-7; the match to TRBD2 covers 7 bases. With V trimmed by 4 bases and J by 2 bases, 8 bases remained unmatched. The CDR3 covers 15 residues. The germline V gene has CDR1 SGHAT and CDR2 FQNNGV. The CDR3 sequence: CASSSSRGDTYEQYF. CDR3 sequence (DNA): TGTGCCAGCAGCTCATCCCGGGGGGATACCTACGAGCAGTACTTC.

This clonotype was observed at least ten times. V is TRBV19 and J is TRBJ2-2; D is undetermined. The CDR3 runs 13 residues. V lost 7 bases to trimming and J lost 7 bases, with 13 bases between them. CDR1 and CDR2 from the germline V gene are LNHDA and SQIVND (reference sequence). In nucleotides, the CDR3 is TGTGCCAGTAAATTGAGTGGGGTCGGGGAGCTGTTTTTT. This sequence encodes CASKLSGVGELFF.

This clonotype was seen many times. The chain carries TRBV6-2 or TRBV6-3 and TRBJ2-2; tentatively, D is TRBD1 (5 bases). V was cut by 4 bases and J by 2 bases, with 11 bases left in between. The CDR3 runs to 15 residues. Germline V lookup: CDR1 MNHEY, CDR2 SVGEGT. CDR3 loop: CASSSGRVNTGELFF. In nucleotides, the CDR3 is TGTGCCAGCAGTTCTGGCAGGGTAAACACCGGGGAGCTGTTTTTT.

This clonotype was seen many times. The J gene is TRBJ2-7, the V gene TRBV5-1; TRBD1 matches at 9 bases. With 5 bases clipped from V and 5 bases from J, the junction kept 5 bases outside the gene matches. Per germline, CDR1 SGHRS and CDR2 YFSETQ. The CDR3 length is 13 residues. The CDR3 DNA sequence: TGCGCCAGCAGATGGACAGGGGAAGACGAGCAGTACTTC. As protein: CASRWTGEDEQYF. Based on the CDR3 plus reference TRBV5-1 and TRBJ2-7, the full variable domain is KAGVTQTPRYLIKTRGQQVTLSCSPISGHRSVSWYQQTPGQGLQFLFEYFSETQRNKGNFPGRFSGRQFSNSRSEMNVSTLELGDSALYLCASRWTGEDEQYFGPGTRLTVT.